This section outlines one TCR beta chain sequence together with its context. The antigen remains unidentified. The sample originates from a study of T cell responses to AZD1222 COVID-19 vaccine. General study results and limits: Regions 160-218 and 743-854 dominated among vaccine-associated CD4 TCRs spanning spike. Spike-specific TCR breadth and depth were elevated following two AZD1222 doses. Only after the peak T cell response were repertoires sampled. The donors showed a predominance of white British ancestry and of females, with possible underestimation of clonal diversity.

The protocol was immunoSEQ multiplex PCR, while the TCRdb copy is restricted to in-frame clones and leaves out a portion. The sample has 140,000 to 150,000 clones, about 93% seen once. Germline-derived CDR1 and CDR2 are SSHAT and FNYEAQ (reference sequence). V shed 3 bases and J shed 5 bases, with 10 bases lying between them. CDR3 length: 13 amino acids. This clonotype was sampled from an adult in good health. The J gene is TRBJ2-5, the V gene TRBV7-7, with D hard to call. Sequences were derived from peripheral blood, sampled on day 0 of AZD1222 vaccination. CDR3 loop: CASSFILEETQYF. The CDR3 DNA reads TGTGCCAGCAGCTTCATTTTGGAGGAGACCCAGTACTTC.